These 5 T cell receptor beta chains came from one sample sequenced in a study of OX40 agonist ivuxolimab in advanced cancers. Sequenced by immunoSEQ multiplex PCR; TCRdb stores in-frame clones only, minus some. The sample has roughly 89,000 clones, 85% to 90% seen once. The material was CD4+ or CD8+ T cells sorted from blood, obtained in a trial of the OX40 agonist ivuxolimab. Source of these receptors: an adult with an advanced solid tumor such as melanoma, head and neck, liver or kidney cancer.

J is TRBJ2-7 and V is TRBV27; D is uncertain. V shed 3 bases and J shed 3 bases, with 3 bases lying between them. CDR3 length equals 11 residues. CDR1 is MNHEY, CDR2 SMNVEV, per germline (reference sequence). CDR3 sequence (DNA): TGTGCCAGCAGTTTCGTCTACGAGCAGTACTTC. Protein product: CASSFVYEQYF.

The chain employs TRBV19 and TRBJ1-6, with D tentatively TRBD1 (5 bases). V was cut by 7 bases and J by 0 bases, with 16 bases left in between. Germline CDR1 LNHDA, CDR2 SQIVND (reference sequence). The CDR3 extends over 17 amino acids. CDR3 in amino acids: CASTPGKGSSYNSPLHF. The DNA of the CDR3 is TGTGCCAGTACCCCAGGGAAGGGAAGCTCCTATAATTCACCCCTCCACTTT.

The CDR3 sequence is CASKGERGTGVASGTDTQYF. The CDR3 DNA sequence: TGTGCCAGTAAAGGAGAAAGGGGGACAGGGGTAGCTAGCGGGACAGATACGCAGTATTTT. This chain links TRBV19 with TRBJ2-3; 10 positions agree with TRBD1. The germline V gene encodes CDR1 LNHDA and CDR2 SQIVND (reference sequence). V shed 7 bases, J shed 3 bases, and the junction held 22 bases outside the gene matches. The CDR3 totals 20 residues.

This clone is a singleton in its sample. The V call is TRBV27, the J call TRBJ2-3; D is ambiguous. Between the trimmed V and J ends, which lost 3 bases and 0 bases, there was a span of 4 bases. This CDR3 has 13 amino acids. Germline CDR1 reads MNHEY; CDR2 reads SMNVEV (reference sequence). The CDR3 spells CASSLASTDTQYF. DNA of the CDR3: TGTGCCAGCAGTTTGGCTAGCACAGATACGCAGTATTTT.

The chain carries TRBV27 and TRBJ2-3; D is tentatively TRBD1 or TRBD2 (5 bases each). Germline loops: CDR1 MNHEY, CDR2 SMNVEV (reference sequence). Trimming pared 6 bases from V and 1 base from J, leaving 11 bases between. This CDR3 region has 14 residues. DNA for the CDR3: TGTGCCAGCAGCCCGGGACCCCGCACAGATACGCAGTATTTT. It specifies CASSPGPRTDTQYF.